This TCR beta chain was observed in a study of PD-1 blockade in mismatch repair-deficient tumors. Data came from immunoSEQ multiplex PCR; TCRdb stores just in-frame clones and leaves some out. The sample has about 19,000 clones, over 70% seen once. Per the germline V gene, CDR1 is SSHAT and CDR2 is FNYEAQ (reference sequence). V lost 2 bases, J lost 9 bases, and 9 bases stayed unmatched. CDR3 length: 15 residues. The chain employs TRBV7-7 and TRBJ2-1, with 8 bases fitting TRBD2. Sequencing used PBMCs, obtained 52 weeks after starting pembrolizumab. The source is an adult with mismatch repair-deficient cancer. The CDR3 nucleotides read TGTGCCAGCAGCTTAACGGGAGCGGGAGTAGGTGAGCAGTTCTTC. It codes for CASSLTGAGVGEQFF.